This TCR beta chain originates from a study of T cell responses to AZD1222 COVID-19 vaccine. The germline V gene has CDR1 LNHDA and CDR2 SQIVND (reference sequence). Trimming took off 2 bases at V and 5 bases at J, with 18 bases between the two ends. The CDR3 covers 16 residues. Libraries were prepared by immunoSEQ multiplex PCR; TCRdb keeps only in-frame clonotypes and omits some of them. Of about 88,000 clones in the sample, 90% were seen once. Study results and caveats: Clonal diversity was possibly underestimated, and the donors were mostly white British, with more females. Reports say nearly half of spike-specific TCRs go after unmutated variant regions.

Of note for this clone: No antigen is known for it.

This chain links TRBV19 with TRBJ1-1; TRBD1 is a possible D gene (6 bases). The specimen comprised peripheral blood, sampled 28 days after the second AZD1222 dose. This TCR was recovered from an adult who received the AZD1222 COVID-19 vaccine. In DNA form, the CDR3 reads TGTGCCAGTAGTATAATCTTTCGGGGGCGTTGGACTGAAGCTTTCTTT. Its translation is CASSIIFRGRWTEAFF.